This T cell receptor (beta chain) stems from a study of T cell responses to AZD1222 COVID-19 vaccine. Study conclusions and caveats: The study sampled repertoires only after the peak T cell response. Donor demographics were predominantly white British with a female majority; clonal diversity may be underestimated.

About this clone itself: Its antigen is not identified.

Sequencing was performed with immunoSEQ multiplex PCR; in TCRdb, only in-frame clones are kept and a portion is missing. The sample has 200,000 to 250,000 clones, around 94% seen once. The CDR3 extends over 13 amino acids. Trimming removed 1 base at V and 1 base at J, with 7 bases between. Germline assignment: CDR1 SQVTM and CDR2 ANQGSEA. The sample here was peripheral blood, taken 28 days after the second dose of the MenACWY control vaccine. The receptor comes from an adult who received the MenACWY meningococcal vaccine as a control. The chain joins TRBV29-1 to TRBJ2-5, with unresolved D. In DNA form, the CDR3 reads TGCAGCGTTGAAGGCTATGCCCAAGAGACCCAGTACTTC. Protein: CSVEGYAQETQYF.